This is a list of T cell receptor beta chains from one sample in a study of blood T cell repertoires in COVID-19. This table comes from immunoSEQ multiplex PCR, and its TCRdb copy is limited to in-frame clones, with some not included. The sample holds over 400,000 clones, 80% to 90% seen once. The sample consisted of peripheral blood. These receptors came from a woman between 25 and 40 years old with active or convalescent COVID-19. CDR3s include the opening cysteine and the closing phenylalanine or tryptophan.

cdr3_length j_call v_call cdr3_aa
15 TRBJ2-7 TRBV4-1 CASSGLEDSTYEQYF
14 TRBJ1-4 TRBV11-2 CASSFVSPGEKLFF
14 TRBJ2-7 TRBV6-1 CASSEQSSSYEQYF
14 TRBJ2-7 TRBV29-1 CSVEVGTGSYEQYF
16 TRBJ1-2 TRBV4-1 CASSQGLTSTIYGYTF
14 TRBJ2-2 TRBV5-4 CASSSQGNTGELFF
16 TRBJ1-5 TRBV6-1 CASSGTGGWGNQPQHF
16 TRBJ1-1 TRBV2 CASSEDPQATWTEAFF
16 TRBJ2-1 TRBV10-3 CAISDPLTSHYNEQFF
15 TRBJ2-3 TRBV5-4 CASSLVLAGGDTQYF
17 TRBJ1-2 TRBV28 CASSLAQLAQVEYGYTF
14 TRBJ1-4 TRBV19 CASSRTDRREKLFF
15 TRBJ2-3 TRBV3-1/TRBV3-2 CASSPPGDRADTQYF
16 TRBJ2-3 TRBV4-1 CASSQVVAGTTDTQYF
15 TRBJ1-5 TRBV19 CARKDRGWGNQPQHF
15 TRBJ2-3 TRBV30 CAWSVWAGSTDTQYF
13 TRBJ2-1 TRBV10-1 CASSDDRGREQFF
14 TRBJ1-2 TRBV5-5 CASSTGQPWGGYTF
15 TRBJ1-6 TRBV5-4 CASSLEARTDSPLHF
14 TRBJ2-1 TRBV19 CASSGLAGEGREFF
16 TRBJ1-2 TRBV19 CASSIGWDSGNYGYTF
13 TRBJ1-1 TRBV7-2 CASSLGTGTEAFF
18 TRBJ2-5 TRBV10-1 CASSDQGEAVWPRETQYF
18 TRBJ1-5 TRBV6-2/TRBV6-3 CASSRRPFTGYSNQPQHF
15 TRBJ1-1 TRBV7-9 CASSLVEGLETEAFF
14 TRBJ1-4 TRBV30 CAWSTGTGNEKLFF
11 TRBJ2-1 TRBV20-1 CSARDTLEQFF
14 TRBJ1-1 TRBV27 CASSPLQGNTEAFF
14 TRBJ2-3 TRBV5-1 CASSFRQGADTQYF
17 TRBJ1-3 TRBV9 CASSRYQGLSSGNTIYF
13 TRBJ1-5 TRBV27 CASMPGSNQPQHF
18 TRBJ1-1 TRBV12-5 CASDHPDREITLNTEAFF
14 TRBJ2-7 TRBV19 CASAGLDRGYEQYF
14 TRBJ2-2 TRBV7-8 CASSLTGNTGELFF
14 TRBJ2-7 TRBV27 CASRYGTFSDEQYF
20 TRBJ2-3 TRBV10-3 CAISERLSGGVASSTDTQYF
15 TRBJ2-1 TRBV9 CASSGGQGNYNEQFF
12 TRBJ2-2 TRBV30 CASAENTGELFF
12 TRBJ2-7 TRBV28 CASTGRGYEQYF
13 TRBJ2-7 TRBV9 CASSGDTSYEQYF
14 TRBJ2-3 TRBV6-5 CAARTSLTADTQYF
15 TRBJ1-6 TRBV2 CASRQQGAEGSPLHF
16 TRBJ2-2 TRBV11-2 CASSLQASGAGGELFF
15 TRBJ1-6 TRBV27 CASSSHQGFNSPLHF
17 TRBJ2-2 TRBV4-2 CASSQASWATNTGELFF
16 TRBJ2-3 TRBV5-1 CASRQGLAGGKDTQYF
15 TRBJ2-7 TRBV10-2 CASSDSTMSSYEQYF